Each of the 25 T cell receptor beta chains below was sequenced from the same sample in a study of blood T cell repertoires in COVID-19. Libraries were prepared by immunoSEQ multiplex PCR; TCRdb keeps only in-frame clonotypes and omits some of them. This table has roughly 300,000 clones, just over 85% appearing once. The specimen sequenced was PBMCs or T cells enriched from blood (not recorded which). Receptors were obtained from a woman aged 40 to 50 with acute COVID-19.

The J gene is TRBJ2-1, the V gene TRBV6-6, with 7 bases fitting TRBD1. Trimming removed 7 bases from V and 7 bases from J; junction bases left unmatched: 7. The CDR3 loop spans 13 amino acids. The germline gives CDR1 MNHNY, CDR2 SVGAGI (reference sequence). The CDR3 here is CASNYQQGNEQFF. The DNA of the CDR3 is TGTGCCAGCAACTATCAACAGGGGAATGAGCAGTTCTTC.

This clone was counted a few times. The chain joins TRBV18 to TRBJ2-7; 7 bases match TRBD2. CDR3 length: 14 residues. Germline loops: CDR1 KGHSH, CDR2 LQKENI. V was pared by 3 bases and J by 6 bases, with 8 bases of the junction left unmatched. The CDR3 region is CASSPTGRGAEQYF. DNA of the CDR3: TGTGCCAGCTCACCCACGGGGAGGGGAGCCGAGCAGTACTTC.

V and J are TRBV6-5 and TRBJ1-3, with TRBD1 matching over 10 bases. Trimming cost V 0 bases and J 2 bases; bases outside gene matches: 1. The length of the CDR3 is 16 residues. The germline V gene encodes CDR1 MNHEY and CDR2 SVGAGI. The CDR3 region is CASSYSTGGTGNTIYF. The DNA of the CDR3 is TGTGCCAGCAGTTACTCGACAGGGGGCACTGGAAACACCATATATTTT.

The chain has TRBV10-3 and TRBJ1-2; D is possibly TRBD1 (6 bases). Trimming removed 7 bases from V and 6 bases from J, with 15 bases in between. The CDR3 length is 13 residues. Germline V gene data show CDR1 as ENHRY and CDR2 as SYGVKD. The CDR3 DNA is TGTGCCATCAATCAGGGGCAGGGCCATGGCTACACCTTC. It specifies CAINQGQGHGYTF.

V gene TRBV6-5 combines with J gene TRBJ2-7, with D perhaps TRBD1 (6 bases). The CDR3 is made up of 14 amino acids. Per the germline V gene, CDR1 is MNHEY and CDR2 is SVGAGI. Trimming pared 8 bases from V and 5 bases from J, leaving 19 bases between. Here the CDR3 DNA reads TGTGCCAGCCAATCAGGGGCGTATTTCAACGAGCAGTACTTC. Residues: CASQSGAYFNEQYF.

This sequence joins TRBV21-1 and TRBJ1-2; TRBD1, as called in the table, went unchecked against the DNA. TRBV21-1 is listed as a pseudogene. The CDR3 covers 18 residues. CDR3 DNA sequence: TGTGCCAGCTTTCCCAGCAGGGACAGGGGTTTACCGGCCTATGGCTACACCTTC. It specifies CASFPSRDRGLPAYGYTF.

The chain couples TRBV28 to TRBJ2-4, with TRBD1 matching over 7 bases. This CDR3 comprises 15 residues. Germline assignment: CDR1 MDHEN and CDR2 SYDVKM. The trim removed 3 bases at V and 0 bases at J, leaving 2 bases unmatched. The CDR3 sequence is CASSFRDRAKNIQYF. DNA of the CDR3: TGTGCCAGCAGTTTCCGGGACAGAGCCAAAAACATTCAGTACTTC.

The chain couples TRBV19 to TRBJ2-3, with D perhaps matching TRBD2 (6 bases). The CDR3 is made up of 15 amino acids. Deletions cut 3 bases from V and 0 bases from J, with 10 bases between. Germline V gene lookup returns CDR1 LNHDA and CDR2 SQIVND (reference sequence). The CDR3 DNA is TGTGCCAGTAGTATCAGCGGGTACAGCACAGATACGCAGTATTTT. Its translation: CASSISGYSTDTQYF. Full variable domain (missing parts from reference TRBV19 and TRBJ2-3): DGGITQSPKYLFRKEGQNVTLSCEQNLNHDAMYWYRQDPGQGLRLIYYSQIVNDFQKGDIAEGYSVSREKKESFPLTVTSAQKNPTAFYLCASSISGYSTDTQYFGPGTRLTVL.

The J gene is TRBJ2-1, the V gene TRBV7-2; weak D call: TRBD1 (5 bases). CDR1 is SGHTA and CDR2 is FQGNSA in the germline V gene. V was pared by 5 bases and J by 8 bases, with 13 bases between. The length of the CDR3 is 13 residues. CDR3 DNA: TGTGCCAGCAGCCCCTTTCAGGGTGATGAGCAGTTCTTC. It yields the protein CASSPFQGDEQFF.

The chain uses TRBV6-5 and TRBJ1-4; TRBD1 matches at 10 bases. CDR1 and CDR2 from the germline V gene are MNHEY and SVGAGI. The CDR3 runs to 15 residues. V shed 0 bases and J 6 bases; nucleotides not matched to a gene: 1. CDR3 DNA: TGTGCCAGCAGTTACTCGGGACAGGGGCATGAAAAACTGTTTTTT. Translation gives CASSYSGQGHEKLFF.

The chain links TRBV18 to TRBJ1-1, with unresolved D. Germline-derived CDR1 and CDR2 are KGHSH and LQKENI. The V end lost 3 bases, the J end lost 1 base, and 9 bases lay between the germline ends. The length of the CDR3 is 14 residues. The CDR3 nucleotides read TGTGCCAGCTCACCCCGTGCAGAGAACACTGAAGCTTTCTTT. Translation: CASSPRAENTEAFF. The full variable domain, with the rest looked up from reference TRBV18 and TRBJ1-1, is NAGVMQNPRHLVRRRGQEARLRCSPMKGHSHVYWYRQLPEEGLKFMVYLQKENIIDESGMPKERFSAEFPKEGPSILRIQQVVRGDSAAYFCASSPRAENTEAFFGQGTRLTVV.

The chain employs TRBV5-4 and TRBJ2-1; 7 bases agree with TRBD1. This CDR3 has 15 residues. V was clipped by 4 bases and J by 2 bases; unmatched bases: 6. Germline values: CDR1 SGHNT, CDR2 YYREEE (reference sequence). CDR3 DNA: TGTGCCAGCAGCCTCAACAGGGGCGCCTACAATGAGCAGTTCTTC. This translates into CASSLNRGAYNEQFF.

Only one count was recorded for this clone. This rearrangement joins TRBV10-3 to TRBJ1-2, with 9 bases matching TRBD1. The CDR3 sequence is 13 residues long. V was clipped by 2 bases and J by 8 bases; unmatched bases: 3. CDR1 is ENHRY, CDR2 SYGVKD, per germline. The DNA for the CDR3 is TGTGCCATCAGTGAGAATACAGGGGGCGGCTACACCTTC. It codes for CAISENTGGGYTF.

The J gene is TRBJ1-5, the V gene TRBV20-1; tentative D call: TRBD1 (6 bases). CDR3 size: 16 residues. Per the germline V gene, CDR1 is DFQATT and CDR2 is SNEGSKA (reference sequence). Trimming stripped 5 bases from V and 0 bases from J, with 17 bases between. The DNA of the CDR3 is TGCAGTGCTGGTGGCAGGGGCACCCATAGCAATCAGCCCCAGCATTTT. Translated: CSAGGRGTHSNQPQHF.

CDR3 amino acids: CASSYRTEPAYEQYF. For the CDR3, the DNA is TGTGCCAGCAGTTACAGGACAGAGCCAGCCTACGAGCAGTACTTC. This chain links TRBV6-5 with TRBJ2-7; D might be TRBD1 (6 bases). The CDR3 loop spans 15 amino acids. The V end lost 2 bases, the J end lost 2 bases, and 13 bases lay between the germline ends. CDR1 is MNHEY, CDR2 SVGAGI, per germline.

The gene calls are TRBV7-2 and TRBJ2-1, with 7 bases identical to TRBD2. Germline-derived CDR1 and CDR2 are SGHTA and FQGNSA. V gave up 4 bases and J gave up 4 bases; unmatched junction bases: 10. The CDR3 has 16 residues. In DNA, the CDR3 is TGTGCCAGCAGCTCTAACTTCGCTAGCGGTTACAATGAGCAGTTCTTC. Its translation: CASSSNFASGYNEQFF.

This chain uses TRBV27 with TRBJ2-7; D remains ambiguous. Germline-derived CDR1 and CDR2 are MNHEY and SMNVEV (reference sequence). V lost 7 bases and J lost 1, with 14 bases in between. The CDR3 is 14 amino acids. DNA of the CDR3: TGTGCCAGCACCCCACACGGGTTGTCCTACGAGCAGTACTTC. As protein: CASTPHGLSYEQYF.

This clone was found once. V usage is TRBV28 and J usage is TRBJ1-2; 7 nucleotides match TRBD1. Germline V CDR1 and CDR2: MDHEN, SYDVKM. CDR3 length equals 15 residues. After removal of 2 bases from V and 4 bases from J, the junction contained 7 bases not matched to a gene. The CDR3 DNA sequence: TGTGCCAGCAGTTTAGAGGGGGCGAATACCTATGGCTACACCTTC. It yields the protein CASSLEGANTYGYTF.

The CDR3 loop reads CASSSRGYGYTF. Here the CDR3 DNA reads TGTGCCAGCAGCAGCAGGGGCTATGGCTACACCTTC. V and J are TRBV11-2 and TRBJ1-2, with D maybe TRBD1 (6 bases). CDR1 is SGHAT, CDR2 FQNNGV, per germline. V lost 5 bases and J 4 bases, leaving 8 bases between the germline ends. The CDR3 has 12 residues.

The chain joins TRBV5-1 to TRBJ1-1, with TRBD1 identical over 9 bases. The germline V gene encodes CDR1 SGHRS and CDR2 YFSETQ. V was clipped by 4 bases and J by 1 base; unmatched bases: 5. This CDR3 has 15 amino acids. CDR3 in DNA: TGCGCCAGCAGCCCACAGGGGGCCCCGAACACTGAAGCTTTCTTT. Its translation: CASSPQGAPNTEAFF.

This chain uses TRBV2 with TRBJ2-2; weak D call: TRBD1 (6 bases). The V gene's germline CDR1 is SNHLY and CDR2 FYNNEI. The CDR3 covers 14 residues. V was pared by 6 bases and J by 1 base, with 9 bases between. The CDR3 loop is CASRQDRNTGELFF. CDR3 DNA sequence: TGTGCCAGCAGACAGGACAGGAACACCGGGGAGCTGTTTTTT.

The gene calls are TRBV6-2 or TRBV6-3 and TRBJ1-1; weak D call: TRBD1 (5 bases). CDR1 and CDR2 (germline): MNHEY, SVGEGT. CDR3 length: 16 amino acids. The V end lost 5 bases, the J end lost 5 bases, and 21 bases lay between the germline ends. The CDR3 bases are TGTGCCAGCAGTCCCGGGGGAATTGCGGCACGAACTGAAGCTTTCTTT. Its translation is CASSPGGIAARTEAFF.

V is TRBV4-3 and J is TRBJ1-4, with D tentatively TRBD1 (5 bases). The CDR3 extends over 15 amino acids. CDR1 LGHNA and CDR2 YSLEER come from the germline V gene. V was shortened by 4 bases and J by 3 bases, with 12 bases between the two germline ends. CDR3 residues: CASSPPGGANEKLFF. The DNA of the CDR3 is TGCGCCAGCAGCCCCCCGGGGGGGGCTAATGAAAAACTGTTTTTT.

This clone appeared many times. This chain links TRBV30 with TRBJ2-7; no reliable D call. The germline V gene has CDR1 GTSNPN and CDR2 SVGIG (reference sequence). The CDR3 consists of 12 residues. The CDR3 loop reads CAHEPSLLQQYF. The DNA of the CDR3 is TGTGCGCACGAACCGAGCCTTCTCCAGCAGTACTTC. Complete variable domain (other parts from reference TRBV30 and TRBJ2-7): SQTIHQWPATLVQPVGSPLSLECTVEGTSNPNLYWYRQAAGRGLQLLFYSVGIGQISSEVPQNLSASRPQDRQFILSSKKLLLSDSGFYLCAHEPSLLQQYFGPGTRLTVT.

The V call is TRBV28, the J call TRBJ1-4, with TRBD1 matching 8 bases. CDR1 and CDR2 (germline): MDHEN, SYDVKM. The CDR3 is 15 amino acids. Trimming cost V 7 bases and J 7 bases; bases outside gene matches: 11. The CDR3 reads CASNKGAGGIEKLFF. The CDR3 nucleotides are TGTGCCAGCAACAAAGGCGCAGGGGGCATTGAAAAACTGTTTTTT.